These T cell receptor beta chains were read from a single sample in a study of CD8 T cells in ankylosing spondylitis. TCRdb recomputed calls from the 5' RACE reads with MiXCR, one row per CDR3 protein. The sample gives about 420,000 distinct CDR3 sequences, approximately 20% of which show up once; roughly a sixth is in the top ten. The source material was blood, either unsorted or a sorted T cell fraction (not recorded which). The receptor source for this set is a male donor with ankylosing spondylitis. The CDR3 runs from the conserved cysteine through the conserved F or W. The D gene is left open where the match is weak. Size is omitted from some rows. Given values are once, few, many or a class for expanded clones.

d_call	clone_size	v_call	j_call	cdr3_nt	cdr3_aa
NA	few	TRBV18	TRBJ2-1	TGTGCCAGCTCACCACCAGGTCCCTCCTACAATGAGCAGTTCTTC	CASSPPGPSYNEQFF
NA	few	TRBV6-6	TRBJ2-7	TGTGCCAGCAGTTACTCTAGGGGCGAGCAGTACTTC	CASSYSRGEQYF
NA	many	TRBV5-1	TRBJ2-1	TGCGCCAGCAGCTTGGGAGTGAGGGGCTCCTACAATGAGCAGTTCTTC	CASSLGVRGSYNEQFF
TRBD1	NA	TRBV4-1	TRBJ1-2	TGCGCCAGCAGCCAAGACGTATCTAACAGGGGCTATGGCTACACCTTC	CASSQDVSNRGYGYTF
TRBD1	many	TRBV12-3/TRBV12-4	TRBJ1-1	TGTGCCAGCAGTTTACGGGACAGTACTGAAGCTTTCTTT	CASSLRDSTEAFF
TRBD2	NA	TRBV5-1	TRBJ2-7	TGCGCCAGCAGCAACCGGGAGGGGTACGAGCAGTACTTC	CASSNREGYEQYF
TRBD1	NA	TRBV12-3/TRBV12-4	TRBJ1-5	TGTGCCAGCAGTCTACAGACAGGGAATCAGCCCCAGCATTTT	CASSLQTGNQPQHF
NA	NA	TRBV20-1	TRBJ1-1	TGCAGTGCTGGGGCTCGGACGCCAATGGCTTTCTTT	CSAGARTPMAFF
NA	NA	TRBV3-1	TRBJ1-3	TGTGCCAGCAGCCAAGACCCCAGCGGATGGGTCTCTGGAAACACCATATATTTT	CASSQDPSGWVSGNTIYF
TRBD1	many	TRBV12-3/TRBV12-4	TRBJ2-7	TGTGCCAGCAGTATGTGGGACAGCCATAATCGTGAGCAGTACTTC	CASSMWDSHNREQYF
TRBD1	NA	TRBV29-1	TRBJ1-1	TGCAGCGTTGTATACACAGGGGCTAACACTGAAGCTTTCTTT	CSVVYTGANTEAFF
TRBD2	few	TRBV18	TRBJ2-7	TGTGCCAGCTCACCCTGGATCCCGGGAGGCGAGCAGTACTTC	CASSPWIPGGEQYF
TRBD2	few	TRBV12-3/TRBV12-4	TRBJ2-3	TGTGCCAGCAGTTTATCCGGGGGGAACACAGATACGCAGTATTTT	CASSLSGGNTDTQYF
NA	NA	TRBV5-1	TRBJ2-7	TGCGCCAGCAGCTTGGTTGCATCCGGGGTCGAGCAGTACTTC	CASSLVASGVEQYF
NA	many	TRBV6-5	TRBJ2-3	TGTGCCAGCAGTTTTAGCGTAGAGGATACGCAGTATTTT	CASSFSVEDTQYF
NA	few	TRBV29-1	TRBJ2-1	TGCAGCGTTCGGACAGGACTATACAATGAGCAGTTCTTC	CSVRTGLYNEQFF
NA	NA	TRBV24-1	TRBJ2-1	TGTGCCACCAGTGATTTTGGAGGCGATAAGGCGGGCCTAATACAGAATGAGCAGTTCTTC	CATSDFGGDKAGLIQNEQFF
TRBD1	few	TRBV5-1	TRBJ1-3	TGCGCCAGCAGCCTACTCGGGACAGCTGGAAACACCATATATTTT	CASSLLGTAGNTIYF
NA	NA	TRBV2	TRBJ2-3	TGTGCCAGCACTTCGTCGGGGGGCCTCCACACAGATACGCAGTATTTT	CASTSSGGLHTDTQYF
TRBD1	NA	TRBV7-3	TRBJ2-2	TGTGCCAGCAGCCTAACAGGGGAAAGGAGCACCGGGGAGCTGTTTTTT	CASSLTGERSTGELFF
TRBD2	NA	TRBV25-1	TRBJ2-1	TGTGCCAGCAGTGCTGGGACTAGTTTTTACAATGAGCAGTTCTTC	CASSAGTSFYNEQFF
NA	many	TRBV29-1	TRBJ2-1	TGCAGCGTCGTACACAATGAGCAGTTCTTC	CSVVHNEQFF
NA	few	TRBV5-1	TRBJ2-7	TGCGCCAGCAGCCTGGGTTCGGAGGGGAAGCCCTATTTC	CASSLGSEGKPYF
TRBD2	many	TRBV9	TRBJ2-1	TGTGCCAGCAGCGTTAGCGGGAGCCCCTCCTACAATGAGCAGTTCTTC	CASSVSGSPSYNEQFF
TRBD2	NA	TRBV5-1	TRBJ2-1	TGCGCCAGCAGCGTGACTAGCGGGAGCTATGAGCAGTTCTTC	CASSVTSGSYEQFF
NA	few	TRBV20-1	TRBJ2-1	TGCAGTGCTAGTCCCGGGTCCAATGAGCAGTTCTTC	CSASPGSNEQFF
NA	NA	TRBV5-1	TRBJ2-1	TGCGCCAGCAGCAGGGGGGTACTAGTTTACAATGAGCAGTTCTTC	CASSRGVLVYNEQFF
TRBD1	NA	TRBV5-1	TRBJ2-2	TGCGCCAGCAGTCTGGGACAGGGAGGAAACACCGGGGAGCTGTTTTTT	CASSLGQGGNTGELFF
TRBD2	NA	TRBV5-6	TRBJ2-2	TGTGCCAGCAGCCCCTGGACTAGCTATACCGGGGAGCTGTTTTTT	CASSPWTSYTGELFF
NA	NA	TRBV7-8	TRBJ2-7	TGTGCCAGCAGCACCCGACAGCGTTACGAGCAGTACTTC	CASSTRQRYEQYF
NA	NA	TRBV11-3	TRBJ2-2	TGTGCCAGCAGCTTAGAGCGAGTCACCGGGGAGCTGTTTTTT	CASSLERVTGELFF
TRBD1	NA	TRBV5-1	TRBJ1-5	TGCGCCAGCAGCTTCGGGACAGGGAATTTACCCCAGCATTTT	CASSFGTGNLPQHF
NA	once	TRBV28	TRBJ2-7	TGTGCCAGCAGTTCCCCCCCCCGGGGGAACTCACCCGAGCAGTACTTC	CASSSPPRGNSPEQYF
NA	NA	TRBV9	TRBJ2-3	TGTGCCAGCAGCGCAGACGTAGCAGATACGCAGTATTTT	CASSADVADTQYF
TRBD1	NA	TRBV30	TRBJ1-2	TGTGCCTGGAGGGGACAGAACTATGGCTACACCTTC	CAWRGQNYGYTF
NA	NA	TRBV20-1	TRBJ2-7	TGCAGTGCTAGCCCGTTTGTGGGGGCGGGGGAGCAGTACTTC	CSASPFVGAGEQYF
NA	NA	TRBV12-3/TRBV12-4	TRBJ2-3	TGTGCCAGCAGTTCAGCCCTGGCGGCTAGCACAGATACGCAGTATTTT	CASSSALAASTDTQYF
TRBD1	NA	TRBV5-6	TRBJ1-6	TGTGCCAGCAGCGCCACAGGGGACATACCCCTCCACTTT	CASSATGDIPLHF
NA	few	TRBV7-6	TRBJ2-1	TGTGCCAGCAGCCGAATTAGCGGGAACAGGGGTGAGCAGTTCTTC	CASSRISGNRGEQFF
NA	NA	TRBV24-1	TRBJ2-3	TGTGCCACCAGTGACCCGGCTACCGGGGCGACAGATACGCAGTATTTT	CATSDPATGATDTQYF
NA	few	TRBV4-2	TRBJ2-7	TGTGCCAGCAGCCAAGAATCGCCACCGGGGGCCTACGAGCAGTACTTC	CASSQESPPGAYEQYF
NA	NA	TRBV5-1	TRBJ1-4	TGCGCCAGCAGCATGAGGGGAGGCAATGAAAAACTGTTTTTT	CASSMRGGNEKLFF
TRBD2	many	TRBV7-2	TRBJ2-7	TGTGCCAGCAGCTTCGCGGGAGAGACGGGCGAGCAGTACTTC	CASSFAGETGEQYF
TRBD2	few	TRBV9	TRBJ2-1	TGTGCCAGCAGCGTGTCTAGCGGGAGTGACAATGAGCAGTTCTTC	CASSVSSGSDNEQFF
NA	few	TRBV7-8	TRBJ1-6	TGTGCCAGCAGCTTAGTGCGGGGGCGCGGGGATTCACCCCTCCACTTT	CASSLVRGRGDSPLHF
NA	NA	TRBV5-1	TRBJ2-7	TGCGCCAGCAGCTTGGCCCAGGGGTCGTCCTACGAGCAGTACTTC	CASSLAQGSSYEQYF
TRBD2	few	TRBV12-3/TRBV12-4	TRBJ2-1	TGTGCCAGCAGTAGAGGACTAGCGGGAGTTCTCAGCCACAATGAGCAGTTCTTC	CASSRGLAGVLSHNEQFF
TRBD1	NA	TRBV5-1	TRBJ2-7	TGCGCCAGCAGCTCACTCAGGGGGCCCCTCTACGAGCAGTACTTC	CASSSLRGPLYEQYF